Shown below are 30 T cell receptor beta chains from a single sample sequenced in a study of T cells in Graves' hyperthyroidism and ophthalmopathy (dated by TCRdb to the late 2010s). Library construction relied on multiplex PCR. These reads were obtained on an Illumina HiSeq 2000. The TCR beta CDR3 regions were amplified from the RNA transcripts. A first-round RT-PCR of the TCR CDR3 used the HTBI primer set with the Qiagen OneStep RT-PCR kit. TCRdb ran its own pipeline on the public reads, namely fastp trimming at Q25 and MiXCR clone calling, and kept in-frame beta chains. A single entry per CDR3 protein holds the most common genes and DNA from its merged rows. For this sample there are over 500,000 distinct CDR3 sequences; about 16% appear just once. The ten most abundant clones make up about 29% of the sample. The sample consisted of blood. These receptors were obtained from a woman in her thirties with Graves' ophthalmopathy.

This clonotype showed up many times. The rearrangement joins TRBV2 to TRBJ2-3; perhaps D is TRBD1 or TRBD2 (5 bases each). In germline, CDR1 is SNHLY, CDR2 FYNNEI. The germline V and J ends were trimmed by 4 bases and 4 bases, with 15 bases remaining between them. The CDR3 is 15 residues long. The CDR3 loop reads CASSAERWGADTQYF. CDR3 in DNA: TGTGCCAGCAGTGCGGAGCGGTGGGGCGCAGATACGCAGTATTTT. The full variable domain, its missing parts supplied by reference TRBV2 and TRBJ2-3, is EPEVTQTPSHQVTQMGQEVILRCVPISNHLYFYWYRQILGQKVEFLVSFYNNEISEKSEIFDDQFSVERPDGSNFTLKIRSTKLEDSAMYFCASSAERWGADTQYFGPGTRLTVL.

Ten or more counts support this clonotype. The chain recombines TRBV29-1 with TRBJ2-4; the D gene is possibly TRBD2 (6 bases). Germline-derived CDR1 and CDR2 are SQVTM and ANQGSEA. V was pared by 1 base and J by 8 bases, with 12 bases between. The CDR3 sequence is 13 residues long. CDR3 bases: TGCAGCGTTGAAGCGTTGCCGGGGGACATTCAGTACTTC. Encoded protein: CSVEALPGDIQYF.

Points on this clonotype: Being one base from a much bigger clone, this may be a read error. V is TRBV6-5 and J is TRBJ2-5, with 7 bases identical to TRBD1. Germline V gene data show CDR1 as MNHEY and CDR2 as SVGAGI. The length of the CDR3 is 15 residues. CDR3 sequence: CASSWPGQRGETRYF. CDR3 DNA sequence: TGTGCCAGCAGTTGGCCGGGACAGAGGGGAGAGACCCGGTACTTC.

This clonotype was detected ten times or more. The chain links TRBV24-1 to TRBJ2-1; 7 nucleotides match TRBD1. Germline V gene lookup returns CDR1 KGHDR and CDR2 SFDVKD. The trim removed 9 bases at V and 6 bases at J, leaving 10 bases unmatched. The CDR3 loop spans 14 amino acids. The CDR3 protein is CATAKGASGNEQFF. CDR3 bases: TGTGCCACCGCCAAGGGGGCAAGTGGCAATGAGCAGTTCTTC.

The chain is built from TRBV6-2 or TRBV6-3 and TRBJ1-5; unclear D gene. Per germline, CDR1 MNHEY and CDR2 SVGEGT. V was pared by 0 bases and J by 4 bases, with 7 bases between. This CDR3 has 14 residues. The CDR3, as DNA: TGTGCCAGCAGTTACTCTACCCCAAATCAGCCCCAGCATTTT. Translating gives CASSYSTPNQPQHF.

This clonotype was recorded many times. The chain joins TRBV20-1 to TRBJ2-1; no firm D call. The length of the CDR3 is 15 residues. Trimming removed 0 bases at V and 8 bases at J, with 17 bases between. CDR1 and CDR2 (germline): DFQATT, SNEGSKA (reference sequence). The CDR3 region has the DNA TGCAGTGCTAGAGATTATAGGGAAGTAATCGATGAGCAGTTCTTC. Amino acids: CSARDYREVIDEQFF.

This clonotype has a count of ten or more. The chain has TRBV28 and TRBJ2-7; D ambiguous. Trimming took off 2 bases at V and 3 bases at J, with 11 bases between the two ends. In germline, CDR1 is MDHEN, CDR2 SYDVKM. CDR3 length: 14 residues. The CDR3 is CASSLRAAVYEQYF. The CDR3, as DNA: TGTGCCAGCAGTTTACGGGCCGCTGTCTACGAGCAGTACTTC.

This clonotype showed up many times. This chain connects TRBV7-2 to TRBJ1-1; D gene ambiguous. In germline, CDR1 is SGHTA, CDR2 FQGNSA. This CDR3 spans 13 amino acids. The germline V and J ends were trimmed by 1 base and 5 bases, with 8 bases remaining between them. The CDR3 spells CASSLGSETEAFF. Written as DNA, the CDR3 is TGTGCCAGCAGCTTAGGGAGTGAGACTGAAGCTTTCTTT.

The chain employs TRBV28 and TRBJ1-2; D remains unclear. The CDR3 has 15 amino acids. Deletions cut 4 bases from V and 1 base from J, with 13 bases between. The germline V gene encodes CDR1 MDHEN and CDR2 SYDVKM. DNA of the CDR3: TGTGCCAGCAGTTCCCTAGGGCCAAGTAACTATGGCTACACCTTC. Protein: CASSSLGPSNYGYTF.

This clonotype was seen a few times. The rearrangement joins TRBV27 to TRBJ1-2; 8 positions match TRBD1. Trimming at V came to 4 bases and at J to 7 bases, leaving 2 bases not matched to a gene. The CDR3 loop spans 12 amino acids. The germline V gene encodes CDR1 MNHEY and CDR2 SMNVEV (reference sequence). CDR3 residues: CASSSGGRGYTF. CDR3 in DNA: TGTGCCAGCAGTTCAGGGGGCCGTGGCTACACCTTC.

This clonotype has at least ten counts. This chain uses TRBV28 with TRBJ1-2; D might be TRBD1 (5 bases). Germline CDR1 is MDHEN and CDR2 is SYDVKM. Trimming stripped 7 bases from V and 4 bases from J, with 19 bases between. CDR3 length: 15 residues. CDR3 nucleotides: TGTGCCAGCAAACTCGATTCAGGGTTCGCCTATGGCTACACCTTC. Protein product: CASKLDSGFAYGYTF.

This clonotype was recorded many times. This chain links TRBV28 with TRBJ2-7, with TRBD2 matching 9 bases. The V gene's germline CDR1 is MDHEN and CDR2 SYDVKM. The CDR3 runs 17 residues. V shed 4 bases, J shed 4 bases, and the junction held 14 bases outside the gene matches. CDR3 in DNA: TGTGCCAGCAGTTCCAACCACCTCCTAGCGGGACCTTACGAGCAGTACTTC. Protein: CASSSNHLLAGPYEQYF.

In its sample, this clonotype was seen a few times. The chain combines TRBV6-2 or TRBV6-3 with TRBJ1-3, with unresolved D. V was shortened by 4 bases and J by 4 bases, with 8 bases between the two germline ends. Germline CDR1 is MNHEY and CDR2 is SVGEGT. The CDR3 extends over 13 amino acids. The CDR3 bases are TGTGCCAGCAGTTCGGGAGTAGGAAACACCATATATTTT. It specifies CASSSGVGNTIYF.

This clonotype was counted at least ten times. This chain links TRBV18 with TRBJ1-1, with a possible D match to TRBD1 (6 bases). Germline values: CDR1 KGHSH, CDR2 LQKENI. The V gene lost 3 bases and the J gene lost 11 bases, with 22 bases spanning the gap. There are 15 residues in the CDR3. CDR3 region: CASSPPDRKASGAFF. The CDR3 coding sequence is TGTGCCAGCTCACCCCCGGACAGAAAGGCCTCGGGGGCTTTCTTT. Full variable domain (rest looked up from reference TRBV18 and TRBJ1-1): NAGVMQNPRHLVRRRGQEARLRCSPMKGHSHVYWYRQLPEEGLKFMVYLQKENIIDESGMPKERFSAEFPKEGPSILRIQQVVRGDSAAYFCASSPPDRKASGAFFGQGTRLTVV.

The chain is built from TRBV7-9 and TRBJ2-3, with a tentative D call TRBD2 (6 bases). Germline V gene lookup returns CDR1 SEHNR and CDR2 FQNEAQ (reference sequence). The germline V and J ends were trimmed by 4 bases and 4 bases, with 15 bases remaining between them. The CDR3 totals 15 residues. CDR3 sequence reads: CASSSGVGEADTQYF. Written as DNA, the CDR3 is TGTGCCAGCAGCTCCGGGGTGGGGGAGGCAGATACGCAGTATTTT.

The V call is TRBV27, the J call TRBJ1-5; TRBD1 aligns across 9 bases. This CDR3 region has 18 residues. Trimming cost V 5 bases and J 4 bases; bases outside gene matches: 15. Germline V gene lookup returns CDR1 MNHEY and CDR2 SMNVEV (reference sequence). The CDR3 DNA reads TGTGCCAGCAGTACCTCCGGACAGGGGAAAACACTAAATCAGCCCCAGCATTTT. Translating it yields CASSTSGQGKTLNQPQHF.

This clonotype was recorded at least ten times. The chain employs TRBV7-2 and TRBJ2-1; TRBD1 matches at 7 bases. V gave up 3 bases and J gave up 0 bases; unmatched junction bases: 20. The CDR3 has 21 amino acids. The germline V gene encodes CDR1 SGHTA and CDR2 FQGNSA. The CDR3 nucleotides read TGTGCCAGCAGCTTCCCTAGAAGGGGGCTAGGGTATGATCGCTCCTACAATGAGCAGTTCTTC. Translating gives CASSFPRRGLGYDRSYNEQFF.

This clonotype was recorded once. A read error may be the cause here, since a much bigger clone is one base away. This rearrangement joins TRBV5-4 to TRBJ2-7; TRBD2 matches 7 bases. The ends lost 0 bases at V and 7 bases at J; junction bases unmatched: 10. This CDR3 comprises 15 residues. Germline values: CDR1 SGHNT, CDR2 YYREEE (reference sequence). Here the CDR3 DNA reads TGTGCCAGCAGCTTGGGAGACCGACTAGCTCTTGAGCAGTACTTC. It specifies CASSLGDRLALEQYF.

This clonotype was found many times. This rearrangement joins TRBV6-1 to TRBJ2-5, with TRBD2 matching over 13 bases. Germline V gene sequence: CDR1 MNHNS, CDR2 SASEGT. This CDR3 region has 15 residues. The junction had 7 bases not matched to a gene; V was cut back by 5 bases and J by 7 bases. The CDR3 DNA reads TGTGCCAGCAGTTCAGGACTAGCGGGAGTGGCGACCCAGTACTTC. This gives the protein CASSSGLAGVATQYF.

This clonotype has at least ten counts. The chain has TRBV13 and TRBJ1-5, with 11 nucleotides matching TRBD1. The CDR3 loop spans 16 amino acids. V gave up 3 bases and J gave up 2 bases; unmatched junction bases: 3. Germline lookup yields CDR1 PRHDT and CDR2 FYEKMQ (reference sequence). CDR3 coding DNA: TGTGCCAGCAGCTTTGGACAGGGGGCGGGCAATCAGCCCCAGCATTTT. Translated: CASSFGQGAGNQPQHF.

The chain links TRBV13 to TRBJ1-6, with D perhaps TRBD1 (5 bases). CDR1 and CDR2 from the germline V gene are PRHDT and FYEKMQ (reference sequence). The CDR3 loop spans 15 amino acids. The V gene lost 5 bases and the J gene lost 7 bases, with 15 bases spanning the gap. The CDR3: CASSPLRGYNSPLHF. As DNA, the CDR3 is TGTGCCAGCAGCCCTCTCCGGGGGTACAATTCACCCCTCCACTTT. The variable domain in full, with the rest retrieved from reference TRBV13 and TRBJ1-6, is AAGVIQSPRHLIKEKRETATLKCYPIPRHDTVYWYQQGPGQDPQFLISFYEKMQSDKGSIPDRFSAQQFSDYHSELNMSSLELGDSALYFCASSPLRGYNSPLHFGNGTRLTVT.

On this clonotype itself: A much larger clone lies one base from this, so it may be a read error. The chain joins TRBV7-3 to TRBJ2-1; TRBD2 matches 7 bases. CDR1 is SGHTA, CDR2 FQGTGA, per germline. With 5 bases clipped from V and 9 bases from J, the junction kept 7 bases outside the gene matches. This CDR3 has 13 amino acids. The CDR3, as DNA: TGTGCCAGCAGCCCCGAGACTAGCACTGAGCAGTTCTTC. Encoded protein: CASSPETSTEQFF.

The chain employs TRBV6-1 and TRBJ2-1, with a tentative D call TRBD2 (6 bases). V dropped 7 bases and J dropped 2 bases, with 15 bases sitting between them. The CDR3 totals 15 residues. Germline CDR1 is MNHNS and CDR2 is SASEGT. The CDR3 DNA reads TGTGCCAGCACCCAGACGGGAGTTCCCTACAATGAGCAGTTCTTC. Translation: CASTQTGVPYNEQFF.

This clonotype was observed a few times. This CDR3 is CASSEAPNILSYEQYF. CDR3 nucleotide sequence: TGTGCCAGCAGTGAAGCGCCTAATATCCTCTCCTACGAGCAGTACTTC. The rearrangement links TRBV2 to TRBJ2-7; D not certain. The CDR3 spans 16 residues. CDR1 and CDR2 from the germline V gene are SNHLY and FYNNEI. The V and J ends lost 0 bases and 0 bases respectively, with 12 bases between them.

This clonotype was seen many times. In nucleotides, the CDR3 is TGTGCCAGCAGCCCGTTCCTCCGAGGAAACACCATATATTTT. It translates to CASSPFLRGNTIYF. The chain recombines TRBV28 with TRBJ1-3, with D unresolved. Between the trimmed V and J ends, which lost 6 bases and 4 bases, there was a span of 13 bases. The CDR3 contains 14 residues. In germline, CDR1 is MDHEN, CDR2 SYDVKM.

This clonotype was observed many times. The chain joins TRBV7-2 to TRBJ2-3, with D hard to call. Germline-derived CDR1 and CDR2 are SGHTA and FQGNSA. CDR3 length equals 12 residues. V was clipped by 2 bases and J by 6 bases, with 6 bases between them. The CDR3, as DNA: TGTGCCAGCAGCTTAAGGTGGGATACGCAGTATTTT. Amino acids: CASSLRWDTQYF.

This clonotype was seen many times. The J gene is TRBJ1-1, the V gene TRBV20-1, with D tentatively TRBD1 (5 bases). Germline V gene lookup returns CDR1 DFQATT and CDR2 SNEGSKA (reference sequence). V lost 2 bases and J 7 bases, leaving 11 bases between the germline ends. This CDR3 has 12 amino acids. CDR3 coding DNA: TGCAGTGCTAGATTGGGGGAGATTGAAGCTTTCTTT. Protein sequence: CSARLGEIEAFF.

This clonotype was found once. The DNA for the CDR3 is TGTGCCTGGAGTCGTCTAGCGGGAGAGTCGGCCAAAAACATTCAGTACTTC. It codes for CAWSRLAGESAKNIQYF. The chain is built from TRBV30 and TRBJ2-4, with 10 bases aligning to TRBD2. The CDR3 length is 17 residues. Trimming removed 2 bases from V and 1 base from J; junction bases left unmatched: 8. Germline V gene sequence: CDR1 GTSNPN, CDR2 SVGIG (reference sequence).

This clonotype has just a few counts. V usage is TRBV7-3 and J usage is TRBJ2-5; a possible D gene is TRBD1 (6 bases). The germline CDR1 and CDR2 sequences are SGHTA and FQGTGA. The length of the CDR3 is 15 residues. V shed 3 bases and J shed 0 bases, with 11 bases lying between them. The CDR3 coding sequence is TGTGCCAGCAGCTTCGGGACAATGTACCAAGAGACCCAGTACTTC. Protein product: CASSFGTMYQETQYF.

Comments on this clonotype: A single base separates this from a much larger clone, so it may be a read error. V and J are TRBV13 and TRBJ2-7; no clear D. This CDR3 has 12 residues. Germline V gene lookup returns CDR1 PRHDT and CDR2 FYEKMQ (reference sequence). The CDR3 loop is CANSSISYEQYF. In DNA form, the CDR3 reads TGTGCCAACAGCTCCATCTCTTACGAGCAGTACTTC. The variable domain in full, completed from reference TRBV13 and TRBJ2-7, reads AAGVIQSPRHLIKEKRETATLKCYPIPRHDTVYWYQQGPGQDPQFLISFYEKMQSDKGSIPDRFSAQQFSDYHSELNMSSLELGDSALYFCANSSISYEQYFGPGTRLTVT.